This T cell receptor beta chain derives from a study of cytotoxic CD8 clonotypes in ibrutinib-treated CLL. About the study: Roughly 25 partial and 2 complete responses; at median roughly 6 years, around 14 remitted, around twelve progressed. Once treatment had gone on for a median of around eleven months, range 6 to 36, response samples were drawn. Notes on the study in general: Ibrutinib response saw clonality rise, and progression saw it return toward baseline.

With regard to this clone: Its antigen is unidentified.

The V gene's germline CDR1 is MNHEY and CDR2 SMNVEV (reference sequence). Trimming shortened V by 6 bases and J by 3 bases, and 9 bases separated the two germline ends. There are 13 residues in the CDR3. Profiled with immunoSEQ multiplex PCR; TCRdb holds only in-frame clones, not every one. This sample has almost 85,000 clones, with 86% found just once. The sequenced sample was PBMCs, obtained before ibrutinib treatment. This chain uses TRBV27 with TRBJ1-3; D not resolved. The receptor was derived from a human donor with chronic lymphocytic leukemia. The DNA for the CDR3 is TGTGCCAGCAGGAATTTAGGTGGAAACACCATATATTTT. Residues: CASRNLGGNTIYF.